Shown below are 20 T cell receptor beta chains from a single sample sequenced in a study of lymphopenia after photon versus proton radiotherapy. Repertoires were generated with immunoSEQ multiplex PCR, while TCRdb's copy carries only in-frame clones and drops some. The sample lists 77,000 or so clones, around 82% occurring once. The source material was peripheral blood, sampled from a patient treated with proton-based radiotherapy. The source is a man between 60 and 75 years old with pancreatic cancer.

The V call is TRBV11-3, the J call TRBJ2-2; 9 bases are shared with TRBD2. V gave up 2 bases and J gave up 5 bases; unmatched junction bases: 3. Germline CDR1 and CDR2: SGHNT and YENEEA. The CDR3 totals 15 residues. The CDR3 region has the DNA TGTGCCAGCAGCTTAACGAGCGGGGGGACCGGGGAGCTGTTTTTT. It translates to CASSLTSGGTGELFF.

The genes are TRBV29-1 and TRBJ1-2; 9 bases map to TRBD1. The CDR3 is 13 residues long. Germline loops: CDR1 SQVTM, CDR2 ANQGSEA. The ends lost 0 bases at V and 8 bases at J; junction bases unmatched: 4. This CDR3 reads CSVEDGTGSGYTF. The CDR3 DNA sequence: TGCAGCGTTGAAGATGGGACAGGGTCCGGCTACACCTTC.

This clone showed up just a few times. This sequence joins TRBV5-4 and TRBJ1-3, with 7 bases matching TRBD1. This CDR3 spans 16 amino acids. Germline lookup yields CDR1 SGHNT and CDR2 YYREEE (reference sequence). The V gene end was trimmed by 5 bases and the J gene end by 0 bases; junction bases not matched to a gene: 8. The CDR3 loop is CASRSGTEISGNTIYF. The CDR3 DNA is TGTGCCAGCAGGTCCGGGACAGAGATCTCTGGAAACACCATATATTTT.

This sequence joins TRBV2 and TRBJ1-1; D gene uncertain. CDR1 and CDR2 from the germline V gene are SNHLY and FYNNEI. V was shortened by 4 bases and J by 8 bases, with 14 bases between the two germline ends. The length of the CDR3 is 13 residues. CDR3 amino acids: CASSVTVVGEAFF. The CDR3 DNA reads as TGTGCCAGCAGTGTTACAGTGGTTGGCGAAGCTTTCTTT.

The CDR3 bases are TGTGCCAGCACCCCTAGACGGCGCCTCTCTGGAAACACCATATATTTT. This sequence encodes CASTPRRRLSGNTIYF. V and J are TRBV28 and TRBJ1-3; D gene uncertain. Germline values: CDR1 MDHEN, CDR2 SYDVKM. The CDR3 is 16 residues long. Trimming took 7 bases from V and 0 from J, leaving 16 bases between them.

This clone was seen only once. The chain is built from TRBV19 and TRBJ2-2, with a tentative D call TRBD1 (6 bases). The CDR3 extends over 15 amino acids. Germline-derived CDR1 and CDR2 are LNHDA and SQIVND (reference sequence). Between the trimmed V and J ends, which lost 7 bases and 1 base, there was a span of 13 bases. CDR3 sequence: CASKAGQLNTGELFF. The CDR3, as DNA: TGTGCCAGTAAAGCCGGACAGCTGAACACCGGGGAGCTGTTTTTT.

The CDR3 nucleotides read TGTGCCAGCTCACCGACTCGCACTTTTAGCGGGATTAGCACAGATACGCAGTATTTT. This encodes CASSPTRTFSGISTDTQYF. The chain uses TRBV18 and TRBJ2-3, with 8 bases matching TRBD2. Trimming cost V 3 bases and J 0 bases; bases outside gene matches: 14. This CDR3 has 19 residues. Germline CDR1 and CDR2: KGHSH and LQKENI.

The chain is built from TRBV5-1 and TRBJ1-4; no firm D call. Trimming left V 0 bases short and J 8 bases short, with 14 bases between. This CDR3 contains 15 residues. The germline gives CDR1 SGHRS, CDR2 YFSETQ. CDR3 residues: CASSLGPSEREKLFF. The CDR3 bases are TGCGCCAGCAGCTTGGGGCCCTCCGAGAGGGAAAAACTGTTTTTT.

This chain links TRBV19 with TRBJ2-1, with TRBD2 matching 7 bases. The junction had 10 bases not matched to a gene; V was cut back by 4 bases and J by 7 bases. The CDR3 has 15 residues. Germline V gene data show CDR1 as LNHDA and CDR2 as SQIVND (reference sequence). CDR3 region: CASSKWTSGGNEQFF. CDR3 coding DNA: TGTGCCAGTAGTAAATGGACTAGTGGAGGGAATGAGCAGTTCTTC.

The chain employs TRBV6-1 and TRBJ2-1; TRBD2 matches 12 bases. Germline values: CDR1 MNHNS, CDR2 SASEGT. Trimming took 0 bases from V and 8 from J; bases not matched to a gene: 8. CDR3 length: 17 residues. The CDR3 region is CASSEAGLAGGLHEQFF. The CDR3 DNA sequence: TGTGCCAGCAGTGAAGCGGGGCTAGCGGGAGGGCTCCATGAGCAGTTCTTC.

This rearrangement joins TRBV6-6 to TRBJ1-5; TRBD1 might be the D (5 bases). CDR3 length equals 15 residues. Germline assignment: CDR1 MNHNY and CDR2 SVGAGI (reference sequence). The V end was cut by 7 bases, the J end by 6 bases, with 19 bases between. Here the CDR3 reads CASTSGGTGSQPQHF. DNA of the CDR3: TGTGCCAGCACCTCGGGGGGTACGGGCAGTCAGCCCCAGCATTTT.

The genes are TRBV28 and TRBJ1-2, with 7 bases fitting TRBD1. With 6 bases clipped from V and 1 base from J, the junction kept 8 bases outside the gene matches. There are 15 residues in the CDR3. Germline CDR1 MDHEN, CDR2 SYDVKM. For the CDR3, the DNA is TGTGCCAGCAGCTCGACAGGGTGGGTTAACTATGGCTACACCTTC. It codes for CASSSTGWVNYGYTF.

The chain carries TRBV15 and TRBJ1-6; D ambiguous. The germline V and J ends were trimmed by 1 base and 8 bases, with 6 bases remaining between them. This CDR3 contains 13 residues. Germline CDR1 LNHNV, CDR2 YYDKDF (reference sequence). CDR3 nucleotides: TGTGCCACCAGCAGAGTGACGGATTCACCCCTCCACTTT. It encodes CATSRVTDSPLHF.

On this clone: Within the sample, other DNA sequences also encode this same CDR3. This chain connects TRBV7-2 to TRBJ2-7; D gene unclear. Germline V lookup: CDR1 SGHTA, CDR2 FQGNSA. The CDR3 contains 11 residues. Trimming stripped 5 bases from V and 3 bases from J, with 5 bases between. The CDR3 loop is CASSNSYEQYF. The CDR3 DNA sequence: TGTGCCAGCAGCAACAGCTACGAGCAGTACTTC.

V and J are TRBV7-2 and TRBJ2-3, with D hard to call. This CDR3 is 13 amino acids long. Trimming took off 4 bases at V and 6 bases at J, with 11 bases between the two ends. The germline V gene encodes CDR1 SGHTA and CDR2 FQGNSA. CDR3 loop: CASSSQAPDTQYF. For the CDR3, the DNA is TGTGCCAGCAGCTCCCAAGCCCCGGATACGCAGTATTTT.

The chain's CDR3 is CACNAGGVSTDTQYF. For the CDR3, the DNA is TGTGCCTGCAACGCCGGGGGTGTTAGCACAGATACGCAGTATTTT. The chain carries TRBV30 and TRBJ2-3; D possibly corresponds to TRBD2 (6 bases). Looked up from germline, CDR1 is GTSNPN and CDR2 is SVGIG (reference sequence). V shed 6 bases and J shed 0 bases, with 16 bases lying between them. There are 15 residues in the CDR3.

This rearrangement joins TRBV29-1 to TRBJ2-1, with D uncertain. V was cut by 5 bases and J by 4 bases, with 21 bases left in between. The CDR3 spans 16 residues. Germline lookup yields CDR1 SQVTM and CDR2 ANQGSEA. This chain's CDR3 is CSVTPNRPGVYNEQFF. DNA for the CDR3: TGCAGCGTTACACCAAACCGGCCTGGGGTGTACAATGAGCAGTTCTTC.

The genes are TRBV11-2 and TRBJ2-1; D is tentatively TRBD1 or TRBD2 (5 bases each). Per the germline V gene, CDR1 is SGHAT and CDR2 is FQNNGV. V was cut by 0 bases and J by 1 base, with 10 bases left in between. This CDR3 region has 16 residues. CDR3 residues: CASSLDLGASYNEQFF. DNA for the CDR3: TGTGCCAGCAGCTTAGATCTCGGGGCTTCCTACAATGAGCAGTTCTTC.

This clone appeared a single time. This chain uses TRBV5-4 with TRBJ2-1; 8 bases line up with TRBD1. This CDR3 spans 15 amino acids. V shed 4 bases, J shed 9 bases, and the junction held 12 bases outside the gene matches. Germline V gene lookup returns CDR1 SGHNT and CDR2 YYREEE (reference sequence). The CDR3 coding sequence is TGTGCCAGCAGCCCCCCCGGCAGGGGGCGAGGTGAGCAGTTCTTC. Amino acids: CASSPPGRGRGEQFF.

The gene calls are TRBV9 and TRBJ2-3; no reliable D call. Per germline, CDR1 SGDLS and CDR2 YYNGEE. V lost 3 bases and J 2 bases, leaving 13 bases between the germline ends. The CDR3 extends over 15 amino acids. CDR3 sequence (DNA): TGTGCCAGCAGCGCGCTTCCGGTGGCCACAGATACGCAGTATTTT. This gives the protein CASSALPVATDTQYF.